One and the same sample provided the 21 T cell receptor beta chains below, sequenced in a study of graft-versus-host responses after intestinal transplantation. Libraries were prepared by immunoSEQ multiplex PCR; TCRdb keeps only in-frame clonotypes and omits some of them. The table lists more than 9,000 clones, 93% of them singletons. The sequences come from PBMCs, collected roughly 110 days after intestinal transplant. These receptors were collected from a human patient who received an intestinal transplant, so some T cells may come from the graft donor.

This clone appeared a single time. The gene calls are TRBV4-3 and TRBJ1-2, with 8 bases that match TRBD1. J was trimmed by 3 bases and V by 1 base; bases with no gene match: 4. This CDR3 contains 15 residues. Germline loops: CDR1 LGHNA, CDR2 YSLEER. The CDR3 is CASSQVPDRDYGYTF. DNA of the CDR3: TGCGCCAGCAGCCAAGTTCCGGACAGGGACTATGGCTACACCTTC.

The chain has TRBV27 and TRBJ2-1; 7 bases match TRBD1. The ends lost 8 bases at V and 6 bases at J; junction bases unmatched: 10. The CDR3 contains 14 residues. Germline CDR1 reads MNHEY; CDR2 reads SMNVEV (reference sequence). The CDR3, as DNA: TGTGCCAGCGGGTGGTCAGGGGGTAGCAATGAGCAGTTCTTC. It encodes CASGWSGGSNEQFF.

The chain employs TRBV7-8 and TRBJ1-5; D perhaps matches TRBD1 (5 bases). Germline V gene data show CDR1 as SGHVS and CDR2 as FQNEAQ. The CDR3 is made up of 13 amino acids. V was trimmed by 3 bases and J by 4 bases, leaving 7 bases between them. The CDR3 is CASSFDRNQPQHF. CDR3 DNA sequence: TGTGCCAGCAGCTTTGACAGAAATCAGCCCCAGCATTTT.

The V call is TRBV4-2, the J call TRBJ1-1, with TRBD1 as a possible D gene (6 bases). CDR3 length equals 15 residues. The V end lost 4 bases, the J end lost 3 bases, and 15 bases lay between the germline ends. Germline lookup yields CDR1 LGHNA and CDR2 YNFKEQ. In DNA, the CDR3 is TGTGCCAGCAGCCTAACGACAGGTGGAGACACTGAAGCTTTCTTT. Protein product: CASSLTTGGDTEAFF.

J is TRBJ2-3 and V is TRBV5-6; 7 bases are shared with TRBD1. CDR3 length: 13 amino acids. Losses at the gene ends were 10 bases for V and 6 bases for J; bases not matched to a gene: 11. Per germline, CDR1 SGHDT and CDR2 YYEEEE. For the CDR3, the DNA is TGTGCCGGCCACAGGGGCGGCGTGGATACGCAGTATTTT. It codes for CAGHRGGVDTQYF.

CDR3 nucleotides: TGTGCCAGCAGCTTAGTAGGCGAGGCTAGCGGACCCTACGAGCAGTACTTC. Amino acids: CASSLVGEASGPYEQYF. This chain uses TRBV7-9 with TRBJ2-7, with 7 bases lining up with TRBD2. V lost 1 base, J lost 2 bases, and 11 bases stayed unmatched. Germline V gene sequence: CDR1 SEHNR, CDR2 FQNEAQ (reference sequence). The CDR3 extends over 17 amino acids.

The V gene is TRBV10-3, the J gene TRBJ2-3; D gene uncertain. The CDR3 totals 14 residues. V was trimmed by 7 bases and J by 0 bases, leaving 11 bases between them. Per the germline V gene, CDR1 is ENHRY and CDR2 is SYGVKD. CDR3 loop: CAIIDIPSTDTQYF. DNA for the CDR3: TGTGCCATCATTGATATTCCTAGCACAGATACGCAGTATTTT.

This chain joins TRBV28 and TRBJ2-1; 10 positions agree with TRBD2. This CDR3 is 15 amino acids long. CDR1 is MDHEN and CDR2 is SYDVKM in the germline V gene. The V gene end was trimmed by 5 bases and the J gene end by 4 bases; junction bases not matched to a gene: 5. The CDR3 here is CASSRSGRGYNEQFF. The CDR3 coding sequence is TGTGCCAGCAGTCGAAGCGGGAGGGGGTACAATGAGCAGTTCTTC.

The chain carries TRBV6-5 and TRBJ2-7; D is unclear. V shed 6 bases and J shed 2 bases, with 17 bases lying between them. Germline V gene sequence: CDR1 MNHEY, CDR2 SVGAGI. The CDR3 has 15 amino acids. CDR3 nucleotides: TGTGCCAGCAGCCCGCGGAGTGAGGTGACCTACGAGCAGTACTTC. Translation gives CASSPRSEVTYEQYF.

The chain joins TRBV18 to TRBJ2-7; 8 bases are a match to TRBD1. V shed 3 bases and J 6 bases; nucleotides not matched to a gene: 7. From germline, CDR1 is KGHSH and CDR2 LQKENI. CDR3 size: 14 residues. The DNA for the CDR3 is TGTGCCAGCTCACCGCAGGACAGGGATTTCGAGCAGTACTTC. This sequence encodes CASSPQDRDFEQYF. The full variable domain, completed using reference TRBV18 and TRBJ2-7, is NAGVMQNPRHLVRRRGQEARLRCSPMKGHSHVYWYRQLPEEGLKFMVYLQKENIIDESGMPKERFSAEFPKEGPSILRIQQVVRGDSAAYFCASSPQDRDFEQYFGPGTRLTVT.

This sequence joins TRBV12-5 and TRBJ2-1; D ambiguous. This CDR3 region has 15 residues. With 0 bases removed from V and 8 bases from J, the gap between germline ends came to 14 bases. CDR1 is LGHNT and CDR2 is FRNRAP in the germline V gene. In DNA, the CDR3 is TGTGCTAGTGGTTTGGTACCTGGCGAGTGGGATGAGCAGTTCTTC. Translated, it gives CASGLVPGEWDEQFF.

The V and J genes are TRBV6-5 and TRBJ2-3; possible D gene TRBD2, 6 bases. CDR3 length: 15 amino acids. V was clipped by 3 bases and J by 0 bases, with 10 bases between them. Looked up from germline, CDR1 is MNHEY and CDR2 is SVGAGI. The CDR3 loop reads CASSYAGYSTDTQYF. CDR3 DNA: TGTGCCAGCAGTTATGCGGGATATAGCACAGATACGCAGTATTTT.

Only one count was recorded for this clone. V usage is TRBV11-3 and J usage is TRBJ2-5, with 14 positions matching TRBD2. The CDR3 covers 15 residues. V shed 5 bases and J 5 bases; nucleotides not matched to a gene: 4. The germline gives CDR1 SGHNT, CDR2 YENEEA. CDR3 residues: CASSGGTSGSETQYF. The CDR3 coding sequence is TGTGCCAGCAGCGGGGGGACTAGCGGGAGTGAGACCCAGTACTTC.

This clone has a single count. V gene TRBV4-2 combines with J gene TRBJ2-3; D remains unclear. V gave up 4 bases and J gave up 4 bases, with 12 bases separating them. The germline gives CDR1 LGHNA, CDR2 YNFKEQ. The CDR3 is made up of 14 amino acids. DNA for the CDR3: TGTGCCAGCAGCCCCACTATGGGGTCAGATACGCAGTATTTT. It codes for CASSPTMGSDTQYF.

This clone was seen a single time. This sequence joins TRBV30 and TRBJ2-7; D is uncertain. V shed 3 bases and J shed 6 bases, with 21 bases lying between them. CDR3 length: 15 residues. Per germline, CDR1 GTSNPN and CDR2 SVGIG (reference sequence). In DNA, the CDR3 is TGTGCCTGGAGGGTCCGTGGGAATCTCATGGGCGAGCAGTACTTC. Encoded protein: CAWRVRGNLMGEQYF.

The chain uses TRBV10-3 and TRBJ2-1; 7 nucleotides agree with TRBD2. Germline V gene data show CDR1 as ENHRY and CDR2 as SYGVKD. Trimming took 0 bases from V and 6 from J; bases not matched to a gene: 8. The CDR3 is made up of 16 amino acids. The CDR3 DNA is TGTGCCATCAGTGAGTCGACGGGGGGAGTTGTCAATGAGCAGTTCTTC. Translated, it gives CAISESTGGVVNEQFF.

The rearrangement joins TRBV9 to TRBJ1-1, with D possibly being TRBD1 (5 bases). The CDR3 loop spans 17 amino acids. Trimming stripped 4 bases from V and 5 bases from J, with 24 bases between. Looked up from germline, CDR1 is SGDLS and CDR2 is YYNGEE. CDR3 sequence: CASSLEGTLGGNTEAFF. The CDR3 region has the DNA TGTGCCAGCAGCTTGGAAGGGACGCTGGGGGGTAATACTGAAGCTTTCTTT.

The CDR3: CASSEAGSKNIQYF. CDR3 nucleotide sequence: TGTGCCAGCAGTGAAGCAGGGTCCAAAAACATTCAGTACTTC. The V gene is TRBV2, the J gene TRBJ2-4; D is uncertain. The ends were cut back, 0 bases at V and 2 bases at J, with 5 bases in the middle. Per germline, CDR1 SNHLY and CDR2 FYNNEI. The CDR3 consists of 14 residues.

This clone was detected only once. The V and J genes are TRBV18 and TRBJ2-1, with D possibly matching TRBD1 (5 bases). Germline lookup yields CDR1 KGHSH and CDR2 LQKENI. The CDR3 extends over 16 amino acids. Trimming shortened V by 0 bases and J by 2 bases, and 11 bases separated the two germline ends. The CDR3 sequence is CASSPPGLGTYNEQFF. CDR3 nucleotides: TGTGCCAGCTCACCACCGGGGCTAGGGACCTACAATGAGCAGTTCTTC.

The chain uses TRBV4-1 and TRBJ2-5; D ambiguous. CDR1 is MGHRA, CDR2 YSYEKL, per germline. Trimming took off 1 base at V and 0 bases at J, with 3 bases between the two ends. The CDR3 consists of 13 residues. The DNA for the CDR3 is TGCGCCAGCAGCCAAGCGTACCAAGAGACCCAGTACTTC. Protein product: CASSQAYQETQYF.

CDR3 region: CATIARGSADTQYF. Written as DNA, the CDR3 is TGTGCCACCATTGCGAGGGGGTCGGCAGATACGCAGTATTTT. This chain connects TRBV5-6 to TRBJ2-3; possibly TRBD1 for D (6 bases). CDR3 length: 14 residues. Germline V CDR1 and CDR2: SGHDT, YYEEEE. V gave up 9 bases and J gave up 4 bases, with 18 bases separating them.